These 24 T cell receptor beta chains originate from one sample sequenced in a study of blood T cell repertoires in COVID-19. The assay was immunoSEQ multiplex PCR, and TCRdb's table has in-frame clones only and misses some. The profile shows roughly 220,000 clones, about four fifths of them singletons. Sequencing input: peripheral blood. These receptors all stem from a woman aged 55-69 years with acute or convalescent COVID-19.

This clone was counted between two and nine times. The chain has TRBV19 and TRBJ1-1; a possible D gene is TRBD1 (5 bases). Between the trimmed V and J ends, which lost 10 bases and 1 base, there was a span of 16 bases. Germline values: CDR1 LNHDA, CDR2 SQIVND (reference sequence). The CDR3 length is 14 residues. The chain's CDR3 is CATMRGAENTEAFF. The DNA for the CDR3 is TGTGCCACAATGCGCGGGGCTGAGAACACTGAAGCTTTCTTT.

J is TRBJ1-2 and V is TRBV5-1; TRBD1 matches 10 bases. This CDR3 has 14 residues. CDR1 is SGHRS, CDR2 YFSETQ, per germline. With 4 bases clipped from V and 7 bases from J, the junction kept 7 bases outside the gene matches. CDR3 DNA: TGCGCCAGCAGCCCCGGACAGGGGGTGAGTGGCTACACCTTC. Translation gives CASSPGQGVSGYTF.

This CDR3 reads CASSLGLAGDGEQFF. In DNA, the CDR3 is TGCGCCAGCAGCTTGGGATTAGCGGGGGACGGTGAGCAGTTCTTC. The chain couples TRBV5-1 to TRBJ2-1; 9 bases match TRBD2. V trimming: 0 bases; J trimming: 9 bases; junction bases outside the gene matches: 7. CDR1 SGHRS and CDR2 YFSETQ come from the germline V gene. The CDR3 runs 15 residues.

V is TRBV4-2 and J is TRBJ2-6, with 8 bases lining up with TRBD1. This CDR3 comprises 19 residues. Losses at the gene ends were 3 bases for V and 2 bases for J; bases not matched to a gene: 12. Germline CDR1 reads LGHNA; CDR2 reads YNFKEQ. The chain's CDR3 is CASSHHTGGWRAGANVLTF. The DNA of the CDR3 is TGTGCCAGCAGCCATCACACAGGGGGTTGGAGGGCTGGGGCCAACGTCCTGACTTTC.

Here the CDR3 DNA reads TGTGCCAGCAGCCAAAAAAGGGGGACAGTAACCTACGAGCAGTACTTC. This sequence encodes CASSQKRGTVTYEQYF. This chain links TRBV3-1 (or the pseudogene TRBV3-2) with TRBJ2-7, with 7 bases identical to TRBD1. The CDR3 is 16 residues long. CDR1 is LGHDT, CDR2 YNNKEL, per germline (reference sequence). V shed 2 bases, J shed 2 bases, and the junction held 9 bases outside the gene matches.

This chain joins TRBV28 and TRBJ1-2; D uncertain. Germline values: CDR1 MDHEN, CDR2 SYDVKM. Deletions cut 6 bases from V and 1 base from J, with 9 bases between. The CDR3 totals 13 residues. The CDR3: CASRNRDNYGYTF. CDR3 DNA sequence: TGTGCCAGCAGAAACCGAGATAACTATGGCTACACCTTC.

J is TRBJ2-7 and V is TRBV27, with 14 bases lining up with TRBD2. The CDR3 runs 16 residues. The germline gives CDR1 MNHEY, CDR2 SMNVEV (reference sequence). V was clipped by 2 bases and J by 2 bases; unmatched bases: 2. The CDR3 sequence is CASSLGTSGGTYEQYF. The CDR3 DNA sequence: TGTGCCAGCAGTTTAGGGACTAGCGGGGGTACCTACGAGCAGTACTTC.

The V and J genes are TRBV6-5 and TRBJ2-7, with TRBD1 matching over 11 bases. Germline values: CDR1 MNHEY, CDR2 SVGAGI. V dropped 4 bases and J dropped 7; count of bases not matched to a gene: 9. The CDR3 has 15 amino acids. The CDR3 here is CASSSSGQGVGEQYF. In DNA form, the CDR3 reads TGTGCCAGCAGTTCCTCGGGACAGGGGGTAGGTGAGCAGTACTTC.

The V call is TRBV19, the J call TRBJ1-4, with D possibly being TRBD1 (6 bases). Germline loops: CDR1 LNHDA, CDR2 SQIVND (reference sequence). The CDR3 spans 13 residues. V was clipped by 7 bases and J by 3 bases, with 9 bases between them. The CDR3 is CASMDRANEKLFF. DNA for the CDR3: TGTGCCAGTATGGACAGAGCTAATGAAAAACTGTTTTTT.

The chain recombines TRBV19 with TRBJ2-3; D is undetermined. Germline values: CDR1 LNHDA, CDR2 SQIVND (reference sequence). V was clipped by 1 base and J by 1 base, with 6 bases between them. CDR3 length equals 14 residues. The CDR3, as DNA: TGTGCCAGTAGTATAGGAGCCGGCACAGATACGCAGTATTTT. Residues: CASSIGAGTDTQYF. Complete variable domain (other parts from reference TRBV19 and TRBJ2-3): DGGITQSPKYLFRKEGQNVTLSCEQNLNHDAMYWYRQDPGQGLRLIYYSQIVNDFQKGDIAEGYSVSREKKESFPLTVTSAQKNPTAFYLCASSIGAGTDTQYFGPGTRLTVL.

As for this clone: This clone may be a read error of a much larger clone one base away. Other DNA sequences from this sample encode an identical CDR3 as well. The chain has TRBV12-3 or TRBV12-4 and TRBJ1-1; D ambiguous. This CDR3 is 11 amino acids long. Deletions cut 3 bases from V and 5 bases from J, with 4 bases between. The CDR3 DNA reads as TGTGCCAGCAGTTTCGGGACTGAAGCTTTCTTT. It codes for CASSFGTEAFF.

The chain carries TRBV5-1 and TRBJ2-2; TRBD1 matches at 8 bases. J lost 6 bases, V lost 2 bases, and 3 bases had no gene match. Germline values: CDR1 SGHRS, CDR2 YFSETQ. The CDR3 has 14 residues. CDR3 loop: CASSFQGASGELFF. The CDR3, as DNA: TGCGCCAGCAGCTTCCAGGGGGCGTCCGGGGAGCTGTTTTTT.

The chain has TRBV5-6 and TRBJ1-4; 9 bases line up with TRBD1. V was clipped by 2 bases and J by 0 bases; unmatched bases: 5. CDR1 and CDR2 from the germline V gene are SGHDT and YYEEEE. This CDR3 contains 17 residues. DNA for the CDR3: TGTGCCAGCAGCTTAGGACAGGGGACCGCAACTAATGAAAAACTGTTTTTT. Protein: CASSLGQGTATNEKLFF.

The chain couples TRBV6-1 to TRBJ1-2; perhaps TRBD1 as D (6 bases). CDR3 length: 14 residues. V lost 0 bases to trimming and J lost 8 bases, with 13 bases between them. The germline V gene has CDR1 MNHNS and CDR2 SASEGT. DNA for the CDR3: TGTGCCAGCAGTGAAGCGGGGGGGGCGGGCGGCTACACCTTC. Protein sequence: CASSEAGGAGGYTF.

The genes are TRBV6-5 and TRBJ1-1, with 7 bases identical to TRBD1. In germline, CDR1 is MNHEY, CDR2 SVGAGI. The ends lost 5 bases at V and 5 bases at J; junction bases unmatched: 8. This CDR3 has 14 residues. The CDR3 region has the DNA TGTGCCAGCAGTCTACAGGGGTGGATGACTGAAGCTTTCTTT. Its protein product is CASSLQGWMTEAFF.

To note about this clone: This may come from a read error, since a much larger clone is one base off. Within the sample, other DNA sequences also encode this same CDR3. The chain recombines TRBV7-2 with TRBJ1-2; no clear D gene. This CDR3 is built from 13 residues. CDR1 and CDR2 from the germline V gene are SGHTA and FQGNSA. The V end was cut by 2 bases, the J end by 2 bases, with 6 bases between. CDR3: CASSLPGNYGYTF. Written as DNA, the CDR3 is TGTGCCAGCAGCTTACCCGGGAACTATGGCTACACCTTC.

The chain couples TRBV30 to TRBJ2-7; no firm D call. Looked up from germline, CDR1 is GTSNPN and CDR2 is SVGIG (reference sequence). This CDR3 has 12 amino acids. As DNA, the CDR3 is TGTGCTCACTTGAGGTCCTCCTACGAGCAGTACTTC. This translates into CAHLRSSYEQYF.

The chain links TRBV5-4 to TRBJ2-7; 7 nucleotides match TRBD2. The CDR3 runs 13 residues. Germline assignment: CDR1 SGHNT and CDR2 YYREEE (reference sequence). The trim removed 0 bases at V and 3 bases at J, leaving 0 bases unmatched. The CDR3 DNA reads as TGTGCCAGCAGCTTGGGGGACTACTACGAGCAGTACTTC. This codes for CASSLGDYYEQYF.

This clone was counted only a few times. The J gene is TRBJ2-5, the V gene TRBV20-1; TRBD2 is a possible D gene (6 bases). The V gene lost 5 bases and the J gene lost 7 bases, with 11 bases spanning the gap. This CDR3 is 11 amino acids long. CDR1 and CDR2 (germline): DFQATT, SNEGSKA (reference sequence). CDR3 sequence reads: CSAPGGATQYF. CDR3 bases: TGCAGTGCTCCGGGCGGGGCGACCCAGTACTTC.

V is TRBV9 and J is TRBJ2-5; D perhaps matches TRBD2 (5 bases). Trimming removed 5 bases at V and 5 bases at J, with 13 bases between. Germline V gives CDR1 SGDLS, CDR2 YYNGEE. The length of the CDR3 is 13 residues. The chain's CDR3 is CASSPGNGETQYF. The CDR3 DNA sequence: TGTGCCAGCAGTCCGGGGAATGGGGAGACCCAGTACTTC. Complete variable domain (other parts from reference TRBV9 and TRBJ2-5): DSGVTQTPKHLITATGQRVTLRCSPRSGDLSVYWYQQSLDQGLQFLIQYYNGEERAKGNILERFSAQQFPDLHSELNLSSLELGDSALYFCASSPGNGETQYFGPGTRLLVL.

The rearrangement joins TRBV19 to TRBJ1-4, with 9 bases identical to TRBD1. Germline CDR1 and CDR2: LNHDA and SQIVND (reference sequence). The CDR3 runs to 14 residues. The V gene end was trimmed by 6 bases and the J gene end by 16 bases; junction bases not matched to a gene: 15. The chain's CDR3 is CASRPGTGREKEFF. The CDR3 DNA reads TGTGCCAGTAGACCCGGGACAGGGAGGGAAAAGGAGTTTTTT.

The rearrangement uses TRBV5-1 and TRBJ1-2; perhaps TRBD1 as D (5 bases). CDR1 SGHRS and CDR2 YFSETQ come from the germline V gene. This CDR3 spans 15 amino acids. V lost 4 bases to trimming and J lost 5 bases, with 18 bases between them. The CDR3 region has the DNA TGCGCCAGCAGCCTGAACGGGCTATCAGGGTATGGCTACACCTTC. Its protein is CASSLNGLSGYGYTF.

The rearrangement uses TRBV12-3 or TRBV12-4 and TRBJ1-1; the D gene is possibly TRBD1 (6 bases). V dropped 7 bases and J dropped 0 bases, with 9 bases sitting between them. This CDR3 has 13 amino acids. In DNA form, the CDR3 reads TGTGCCAGCAACCAGGGGATGAACACTGAAGCTTTCTTT. It translates to CASNQGMNTEAFF.

V and J are TRBV12-3 or TRBV12-4 and TRBJ1-3; D is undetermined. With 6 bases removed from V and 4 bases from J, the gap between germline ends came to 7 bases. The CDR3 is 12 amino acids. CDR3 coding DNA: TGTGCCAGCAGAAAATCAGGAAACACCATATATTTT. Translating it yields CASRKSGNTIYF.